Listed here are 19 T cell receptor beta chains from one sample, sequenced in a study of blood T cell repertoires in COVID-19. TCRdb's copy holds only in-frame clones and misses some; the assay was immunoSEQ multiplex PCR. The table includes fewer than 250,000 clones, more than 80% detected once. Input material: peripheral blood. The receptor set was obtained from a man under 40 with COVID-19, enrolled during active disease.

The genes are TRBV27 and TRBJ1-5; D is unresolved. Germline-derived CDR1 and CDR2 are MNHEY and SMNVEV (reference sequence). This CDR3 region has 13 residues. Trimming removed 3 bases at V and 4 bases at J, with 7 bases between. In DNA form, the CDR3 reads TGTGCCAGCAGTTTCACCCAGAATCAGCCCCAGCATTTT. This gives the protein CASSFTQNQPQHF.

This sequence joins TRBV10-3 and TRBJ2-5; TRBD2 is a possible D gene (6 bases). The CDR3 sequence is 17 residues long. The germline V and J ends were trimmed by 3 bases and 5 bases, with 22 bases remaining between them. Germline V CDR1 and CDR2: ENHRY, SYGVKD. The CDR3 bases are TGTGCCATCAGTGATGAAGGTGTTGCGGGACGACGGGAGACCCAGTACTTC. Its translation: CAISDEGVAGRRETQYF.

This chain uses TRBV6-5 with TRBJ2-2; perhaps TRBD2 as D (7 bases). This CDR3 comprises 16 residues. The V gene lost 2 bases and the J gene lost 5 bases, with 15 bases spanning the gap. Looked up from germline, CDR1 is MNHEY and CDR2 is SVGAGI. CDR3 protein: CASSYSGGGRTGELFF. As DNA, the CDR3 is TGTGCCAGCAGTTACAGTGGGGGGGGGCGGACCGGGGAGCTGTTTTTT.

The CDR3 DNA reads TGTGCCAGCAGCCTATTACAGGGCAGGTGCACCTTC. Its translation is CASSLLQGRCTF. This chain connects TRBV5-6 to TRBJ1-2; D may be TRBD1 (6 bases). The CDR3 length is 12 residues. The germline CDR1 and CDR2 sequences are SGHDT and YYEEEE. V dropped 4 bases and J dropped 13 bases, with 17 bases sitting between them.

The V call is TRBV5-1, the J call TRBJ2-2; TRBD1 is a possible D gene (5 bases). The CDR3 loop spans 17 amino acids. Per the germline V gene, CDR1 is SGHRS and CDR2 is YFSETQ. Trimming shortened V by 4 bases and J by 6 bases, and 22 bases separated the two germline ends. The CDR3 loop is CASSVQAAGSHSGELFF. The DNA of the CDR3 is TGCGCCAGCAGCGTTCAGGCGGCAGGGTCTCATTCCGGGGAGCTGTTTTTT. Full variable domain (missing parts from reference TRBV5-1 and TRBJ2-2): KAGVTQTPRYLIKTRGQQVTLSCSPISGHRSVSWYQQTPGQGLQFLFEYFSETQRNKGNFPGRFSGRQFSNSRSEMNVSTLELGDSALYLCASSVQAAGSHSGELFFGEGSRLTVL.

The chain employs TRBV21-1 and TRBJ1-6; the D call of TRBD1 is as the table states it, not checked on the DNA. TRBV21-1 corresponds to a pseudogene. The CDR3 runs to 15 residues. The CDR3 DNA is TGTGCCAGCAGCAAAAGGACAGGGAAAAATTCACCCCTCCACTTT. It is translated as CASSKRTGKNSPLHF.

The chain carries TRBV10-3 and TRBJ2-7, with 9 nucleotides matching TRBD2. CDR1 ENHRY and CDR2 SYGVKD come from the germline V gene. The J segment lost 0 bases and the V segment lost 3 bases, leaving 3 bases of the junction unmatched. The CDR3 is made up of 15 amino acids. The CDR3 spells CAISDQRGASYEQYF. CDR3 DNA sequence: TGTGCCATCAGTGACCAGCGGGGGGCCTCCTACGAGCAGTACTTC.

The chain is built from TRBV27 and TRBJ2-3; 11 nucleotides match TRBD2. CDR1 and CDR2 from the germline V gene are MNHEY and SMNVEV (reference sequence). CDR3 length: 15 residues. V lost 8 bases to trimming and J lost 5 bases; unmatched junction nucleotides: 9. The CDR3 is CASLSLAGGGDTQYF. The CDR3 DNA reads as TGTGCCAGCCTATCGCTAGCGGGAGGCGGAGATACGCAGTATTTT.

Comment on this clone: This sample also contains other DNA sequences that code for the same CDR3. V gene TRBV24-1 combines with J gene TRBJ1-1; D gene ambiguous. The CDR3 is made up of 12 amino acids. Trimming left V 3 bases short and J 5 bases short, with 6 bases between. Germline V lookup: CDR1 KGHDR, CDR2 SFDVKD. DNA for the CDR3: TGTGCCACCAGTGATGGAGGGACTGAAGCTTTCTTT. Its protein is CATSDGGTEAFF.

This rearrangement joins TRBV27 to TRBJ1-4; D uncertain. Trimming left V 8 bases short and J 8 bases short, with 9 bases between. The germline V gene encodes CDR1 MNHEY and CDR2 SMNVEV (reference sequence). This CDR3 region has 11 residues. CDR3 sequence (DNA): TGTGCCAGCCCCCCCCGGGAAAAACTGTTTTTT. Protein: CASPPREKLFF.

The chain links TRBV4-2 to TRBJ1-2; no definite D call. Trimming took 1 base from V and 3 from J, leaving 9 bases between them. Germline values: CDR1 LGHNA, CDR2 YNFKEQ. The CDR3 is made up of 14 amino acids. CDR3: CASSQARGDYGYTF. The DNA of the CDR3 is TGTGCCAGCAGCCAAGCCAGAGGAGACTATGGCTACACCTTC.

The J gene is TRBJ1-5, the V gene TRBV2, with unresolved D. The CDR3 is made up of 12 amino acids. The germline V and J ends were trimmed by 7 bases and 4 bases, with 8 bases remaining between them. Germline CDR1 reads SNHLY; CDR2 reads FYNNEI. The CDR3 nucleotides are TGTGCCAGCAACGAGGCGAATCAGCCCCAGCATTTT. It yields the protein CASNEANQPQHF.

The gene calls are TRBV9 and TRBJ2-1; perhaps TRBD1 as D (6 bases). Germline V gene lookup returns CDR1 SGDLS and CDR2 YYNGEE. Trimming stripped 4 bases from V and 2 bases from J, with 13 bases between. The CDR3 has 15 amino acids. The DNA for the CDR3 is TGTGCCAGCAGCACACCTGGGGGCCCCTACAATGAGCAGTTCTTC. Translating gives CASSTPGGPYNEQFF.

This chain joins TRBV19 and TRBJ1-1; D not certain. Germline values: CDR1 LNHDA, CDR2 SQIVND (reference sequence). The CDR3 contains 15 residues. The V and J ends lost 11 bases and 1 base respectively, with 20 bases between them. The CDR3 sequence is CASTRGYRTNTEAFF. The CDR3 bases are TGTGCCTCCACGCGGGGTTACCGGACGAACACTGAAGCTTTCTTT. Using reference TRBV19 and TRBJ1-1 for the parts outside the CDR3, the full variable domain is DGGITQSPKYLFRKEGQNVTLSCEQNLNHDAMYWYRQDPGQGLRLIYYSQIVNDFQKGDIAEGYSVSREKKESFPLTVTSAQKNPTAFYLCASTRGYRTNTEAFFGQGTRLTVV.

The rearrangement uses TRBV7-8 and TRBJ2-4; tentative D call: TRBD2 (5 bases). V shed 1 base and J shed 0 bases, with 25 bases lying between them. The CDR3 has 21 residues. Germline assignment: CDR1 SGHVS and CDR2 FQNEAQ. The CDR3 sequence is CASSLGVDSHGRSLAKNIQYF. CDR3 nucleotides: TGTGCCAGCAGCTTAGGGGTGGACTCACACGGACGTTCGCTAGCCAAAAACATTCAGTACTTC.

The rearrangement joins TRBV12-3 or TRBV12-4 to TRBJ1-1; maybe TRBD1 (5 bases). Trimming took 7 bases from V and 4 from J, leaving 13 bases between them. There are 13 residues in the CDR3. As DNA, the CDR3 is TGTGCCAGCACTTCCAGGGTCCGCACTGAAGCTTTCTTT. Amino acids: CASTSRVRTEAFF.

V gene TRBV30 combines with J gene TRBJ2-5; 7 positions match TRBD2. J lost 3 bases, V lost 2 bases, and 3 bases had no gene match. The CDR3 is made up of 13 amino acids. Germline loops: CDR1 GTSNPN, CDR2 SVGIG (reference sequence). For the CDR3, the DNA is TGTGCCTGGAGTACCAGCGGGAAAGAGACCCAGTACTTC. Protein sequence: CAWSTSGKETQYF. The full variable domain, completed using reference TRBV30 and TRBJ2-5, is SQTIHQWPATLVQPVGSPLSLECTVEGTSNPNLYWYRQAAGRGLQLLFYSVGIGQISSEVPQNLSASRPQDRQFILSSKKLLLSDSGFYLCAWSTSGKETQYFGPGTRLLVL.

This clone was found a few times. V and J are TRBV28 and TRBJ2-1, with 7 bases aligning to TRBD2. V was pared by 10 bases and J by 1 base, with 10 bases of the junction left unmatched. The CDR3 covers 15 residues. Germline-derived CDR1 and CDR2 are MDHEN and SYDVKM. This CDR3 is CATSTWGGSYNEQFF. CDR3 DNA sequence: TGTGCCACCTCGACATGGGGGGGATCCTACAATGAGCAGTTCTTC.

The chain is built from TRBV15 and TRBJ1-2; D is perhaps TRBD1 (5 bases). The CDR3 runs 15 residues. The germline CDR1 and CDR2 sequences are LNHNV and YYDKDF (reference sequence). Trimming left V 0 bases short and J 4 bases short, with 12 bases between. The CDR3 reads CATSRDLAGSYGYTF. CDR3 nucleotide sequence: TGTGCCACCAGCAGAGATCTCGCAGGGTCCTATGGCTACACCTTC.